This T cell receptor (beta chain) appears in the sequencing data of a study of blood T cell repertoires in COVID-19. Overall study context: From T cells, B-cell-depleted T cells, or PBMCs came the material, which was cDNA or gDNA.

The authors' processing: Reference gene primers were amplified, and this amplification served to estimate nucleated cell counts. This table comes from immunoSEQ multiplex PCR, and its TCRdb copy is limited to in-frame clones, with some not included. That table gives V, J and clone size, and the DNA gave D and trimming. The data contain some 120,000 clones, around 90% of them seen just once; the ten biggest clones take up 4% to 5%. V was clipped by 0 bases and J by 5 bases, with 11 bases between them. The CDR3 loop spans 14 amino acids. The germline CDR1 and CDR2 sequences are SGHRS and YFSETQ. Only one count was recorded for this clone.

Sequencing was carried out using peripheral blood. The chain joins TRBV5-1 to TRBJ1-2, with D unresolved. The clonotype was recovered from a man aged 55 to 69 with COVID-19, enrolled during active disease. The CDR3 loop reads CASSLAPGLYGYTF. The CDR3 region has the DNA TGCGCCAGCAGCTTGGCTCCAGGCTTATATGGCTACACCTTC.